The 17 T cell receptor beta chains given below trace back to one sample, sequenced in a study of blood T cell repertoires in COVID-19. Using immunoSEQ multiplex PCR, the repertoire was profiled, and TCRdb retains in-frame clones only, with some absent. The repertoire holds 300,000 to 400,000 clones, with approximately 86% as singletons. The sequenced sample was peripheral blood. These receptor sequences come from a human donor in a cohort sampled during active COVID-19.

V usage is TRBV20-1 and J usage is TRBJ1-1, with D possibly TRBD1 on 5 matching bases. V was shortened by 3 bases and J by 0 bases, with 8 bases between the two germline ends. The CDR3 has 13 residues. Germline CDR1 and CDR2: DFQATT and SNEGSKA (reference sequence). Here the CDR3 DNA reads TGCAGTGCTAGTGGGACTTTGAACACTGAAGCTTTCTTT. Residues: CSASGTLNTEAFF.

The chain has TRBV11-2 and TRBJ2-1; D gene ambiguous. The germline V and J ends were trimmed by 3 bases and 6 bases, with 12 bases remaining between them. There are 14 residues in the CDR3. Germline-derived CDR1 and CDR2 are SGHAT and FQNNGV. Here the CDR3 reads CASSFNFESNEQFF. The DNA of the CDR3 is TGTGCCAGCAGCTTCAATTTTGAGAGCAATGAGCAGTTCTTC. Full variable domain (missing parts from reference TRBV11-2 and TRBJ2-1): EAGVAQSPRYKIIEKRQSVAFWCNPISGHATLYWYQQILGQGPKLLIQFQNNGVVDDSQLPKDRFSAERLKGVDSTLKIQPAKLEDSAVYLCASSFNFESNEQFFGPGTRLTVL.

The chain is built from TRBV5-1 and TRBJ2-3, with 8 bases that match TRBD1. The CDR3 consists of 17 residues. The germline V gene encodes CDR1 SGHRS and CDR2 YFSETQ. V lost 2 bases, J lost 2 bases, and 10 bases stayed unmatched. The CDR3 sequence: CASSLGQGTTFTDTQYF. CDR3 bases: TGCGCCAGCAGCTTAGGACAGGGCACCACCTTCACAGATACGCAGTATTTT.

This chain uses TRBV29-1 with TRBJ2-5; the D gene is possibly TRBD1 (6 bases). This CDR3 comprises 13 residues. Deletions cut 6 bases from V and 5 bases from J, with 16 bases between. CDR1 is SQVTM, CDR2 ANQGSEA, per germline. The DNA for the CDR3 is TGCAGCGTCCGGGACAACAACAAGGAGACCCAGTACTTC. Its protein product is CSVRDNNKETQYF.

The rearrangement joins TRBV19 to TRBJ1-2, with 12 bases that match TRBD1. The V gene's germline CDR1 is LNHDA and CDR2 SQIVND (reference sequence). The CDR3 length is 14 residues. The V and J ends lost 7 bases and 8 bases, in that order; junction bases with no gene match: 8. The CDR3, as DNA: TGTGCCAGTAACACGGGACAGGGGGCTTCGGGCTACACCTTC. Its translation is CASNTGQGASGYTF. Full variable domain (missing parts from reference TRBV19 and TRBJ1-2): DGGITQSPKYLFRKEGQNVTLSCEQNLNHDAMYWYRQDPGQGLRLIYYSQIVNDFQKGDIAEGYSVSREKKESFPLTVTSAQKNPTAFYLCASNTGQGASGYTFGSGTRLTVV.

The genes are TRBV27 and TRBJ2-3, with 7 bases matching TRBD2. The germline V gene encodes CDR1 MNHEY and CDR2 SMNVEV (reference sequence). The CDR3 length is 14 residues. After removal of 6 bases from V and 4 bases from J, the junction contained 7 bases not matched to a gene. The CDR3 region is CASSLQRDSDTQYF. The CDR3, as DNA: TGTGCCAGCAGCCTCCAGCGGGATTCAGATACGCAGTATTTT.

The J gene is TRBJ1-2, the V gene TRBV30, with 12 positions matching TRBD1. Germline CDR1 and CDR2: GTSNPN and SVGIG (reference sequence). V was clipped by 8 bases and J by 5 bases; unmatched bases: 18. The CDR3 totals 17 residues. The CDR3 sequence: CAGWGPGQGASGYGYTF. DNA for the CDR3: TGTGCCGGGTGGGGACCGGGACAGGGGGCTTCGGGGTATGGCTACACCTTC.

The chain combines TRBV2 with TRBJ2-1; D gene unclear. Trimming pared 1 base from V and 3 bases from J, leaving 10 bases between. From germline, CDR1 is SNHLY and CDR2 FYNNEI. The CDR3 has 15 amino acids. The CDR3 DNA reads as TGTGCCAGCAGTGAAGTGGTCAGAATCTACAATGAGCAGTTCTTC. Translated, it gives CASSEVVRIYNEQFF.

The CDR3 sequence: CASSLDGGQEQYF. CDR3 in DNA: TGTGCCAGCAGCTTAGATGGCGGGCAGGAGCAGTACTTC. The V and J genes are TRBV11-3 and TRBJ2-7, with a tentative D call TRBD2 (5 bases). Germline V CDR1 and CDR2: SGHNT, YENEEA. Trimming cost V 0 bases and J 7 bases, with 10 bases left between them. The CDR3 spans 13 residues.

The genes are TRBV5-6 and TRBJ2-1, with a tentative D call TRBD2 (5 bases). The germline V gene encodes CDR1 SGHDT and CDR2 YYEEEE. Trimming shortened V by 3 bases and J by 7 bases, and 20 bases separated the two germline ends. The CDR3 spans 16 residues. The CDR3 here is CASSSLGPVRGNEQFF. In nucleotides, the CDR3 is TGTGCCAGCAGCTCCCTGGGCCCGGTCCGAGGGAATGAGCAGTTCTTC.

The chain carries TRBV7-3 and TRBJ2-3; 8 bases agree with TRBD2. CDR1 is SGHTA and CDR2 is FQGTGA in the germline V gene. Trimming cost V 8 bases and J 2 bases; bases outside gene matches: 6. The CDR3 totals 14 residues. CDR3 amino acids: CASVVRGATDTQYF. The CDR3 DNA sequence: TGTGCCAGCGTTGTGCGGGGGGCCACAGATACGCAGTATTTT.

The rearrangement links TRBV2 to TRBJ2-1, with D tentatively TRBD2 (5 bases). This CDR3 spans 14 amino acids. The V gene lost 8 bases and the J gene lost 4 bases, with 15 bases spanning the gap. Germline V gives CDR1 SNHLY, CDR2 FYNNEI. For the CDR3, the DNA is TGTGCCAGCCAACAGCGGCCAATTTACAATGAGCAGTTCTTC. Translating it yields CASQQRPIYNEQFF.

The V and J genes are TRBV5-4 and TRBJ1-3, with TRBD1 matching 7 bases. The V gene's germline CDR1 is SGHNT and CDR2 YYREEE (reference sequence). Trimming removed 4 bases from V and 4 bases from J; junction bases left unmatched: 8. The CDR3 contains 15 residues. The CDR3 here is CASSRDRAQGNTIYF. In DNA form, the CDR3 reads TGTGCCAGCAGCCGGGACAGAGCGCAGGGAAACACCATATATTTT.

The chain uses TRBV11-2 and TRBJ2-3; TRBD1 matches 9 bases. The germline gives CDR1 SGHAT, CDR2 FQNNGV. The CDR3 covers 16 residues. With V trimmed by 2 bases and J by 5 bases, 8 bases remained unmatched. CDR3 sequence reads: CASSLNLGTGQDTQYF. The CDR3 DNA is TGTGCCAGCAGCTTAAACTTGGGGACAGGGCAAGATACGCAGTATTTT.

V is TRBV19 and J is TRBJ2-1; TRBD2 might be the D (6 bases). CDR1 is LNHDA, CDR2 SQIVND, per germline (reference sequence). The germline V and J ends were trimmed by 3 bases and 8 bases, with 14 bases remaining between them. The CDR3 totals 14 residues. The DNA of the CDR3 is TGTGCCAGTAGTATTAGTCGCGGGGCCGATGAGCAGTTCTTC. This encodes CASSISRGADEQFF.

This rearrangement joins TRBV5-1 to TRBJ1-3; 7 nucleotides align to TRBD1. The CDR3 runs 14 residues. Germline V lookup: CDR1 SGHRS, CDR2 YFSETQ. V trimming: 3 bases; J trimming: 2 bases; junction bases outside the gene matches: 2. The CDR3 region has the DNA TGCGCCAGCAGCTCAACAGGGGCTGGAAACACCATATATTTT. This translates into CASSSTGAGNTIYF.

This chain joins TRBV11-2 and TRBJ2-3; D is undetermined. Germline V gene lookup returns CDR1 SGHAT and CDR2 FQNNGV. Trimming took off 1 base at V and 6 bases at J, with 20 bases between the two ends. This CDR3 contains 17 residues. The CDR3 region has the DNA TGTGCCAGCAGCTTAGGCACCCCTGGAGTCCTCGGGGATACGCAGTATTTT. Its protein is CASSLGTPGVLGDTQYF.